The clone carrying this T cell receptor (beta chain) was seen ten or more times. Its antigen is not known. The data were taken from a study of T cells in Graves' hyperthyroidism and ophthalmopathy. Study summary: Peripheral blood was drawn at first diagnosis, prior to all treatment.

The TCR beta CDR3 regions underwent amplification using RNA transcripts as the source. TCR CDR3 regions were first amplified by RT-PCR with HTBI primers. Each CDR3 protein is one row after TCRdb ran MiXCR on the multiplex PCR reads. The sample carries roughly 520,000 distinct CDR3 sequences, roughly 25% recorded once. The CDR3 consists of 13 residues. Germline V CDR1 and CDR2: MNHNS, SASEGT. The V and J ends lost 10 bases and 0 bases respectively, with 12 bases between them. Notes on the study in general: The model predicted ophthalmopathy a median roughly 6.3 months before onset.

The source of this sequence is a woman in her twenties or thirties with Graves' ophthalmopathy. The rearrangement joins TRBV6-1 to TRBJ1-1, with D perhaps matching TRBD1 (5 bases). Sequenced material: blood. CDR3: CATEGDLNTEAFF. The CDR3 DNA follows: TGTGCCACCGAAGGGGACCTGAACACTGAAGCTTTCTTT.